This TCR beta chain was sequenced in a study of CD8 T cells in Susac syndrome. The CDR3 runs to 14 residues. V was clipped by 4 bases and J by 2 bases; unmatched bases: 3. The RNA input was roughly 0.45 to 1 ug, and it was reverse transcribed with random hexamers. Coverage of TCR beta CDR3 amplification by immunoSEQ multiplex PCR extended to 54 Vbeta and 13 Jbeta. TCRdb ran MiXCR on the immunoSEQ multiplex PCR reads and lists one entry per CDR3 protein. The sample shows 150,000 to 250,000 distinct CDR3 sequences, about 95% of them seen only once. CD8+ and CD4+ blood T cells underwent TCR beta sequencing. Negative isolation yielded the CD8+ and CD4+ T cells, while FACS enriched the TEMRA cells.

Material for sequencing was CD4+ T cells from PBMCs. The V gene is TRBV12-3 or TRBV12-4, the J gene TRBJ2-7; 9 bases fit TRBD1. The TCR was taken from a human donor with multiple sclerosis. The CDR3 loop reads CASSSRTGAYEQYF. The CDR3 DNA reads TGTGCCAGCAGTTCGAGGACAGGGGCCTACGAGCAGTACTTC.